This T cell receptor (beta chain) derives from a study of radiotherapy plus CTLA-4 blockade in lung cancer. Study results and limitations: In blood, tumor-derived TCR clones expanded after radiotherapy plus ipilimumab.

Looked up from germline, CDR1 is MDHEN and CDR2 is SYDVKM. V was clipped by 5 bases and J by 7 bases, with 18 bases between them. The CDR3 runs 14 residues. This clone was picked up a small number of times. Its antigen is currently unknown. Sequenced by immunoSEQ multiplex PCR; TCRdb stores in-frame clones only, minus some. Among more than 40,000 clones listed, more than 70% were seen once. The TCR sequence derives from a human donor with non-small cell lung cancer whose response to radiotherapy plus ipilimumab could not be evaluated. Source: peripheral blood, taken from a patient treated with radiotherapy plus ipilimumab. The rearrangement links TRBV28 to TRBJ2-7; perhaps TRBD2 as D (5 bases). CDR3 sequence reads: CASSPLATIAEQYF. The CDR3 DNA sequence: TGTGCCAGCAGTCCCCTAGCCACTATCGCAGAGCAGTACTTC.